These T cell receptor beta chains were read from a single sample in a study of blood T cell repertoires in COVID-19. Profiling relied on immunoSEQ multiplex PCR, and the TCRdb table lists in-frame clones only, not all of them. The sample lists about 77,000 clones; 70% to 75% were seen once. Sequencing used peripheral blood. Receptors were obtained from a man between 60 and 70 years old with acute or convalescent COVID-19. CDR3s include the opening cysteine and the closing phenylalanine or tryptophan. A D gene is named only where the DNA matches it firmly. Rows may omit the clone size; those that give it use once, few, many or a size class.

v_gene	d_gene	j_gene	abundance	CDR3nt	CDR3aa
TRBV4-1	TRBD1	TRBJ2-2	NA	TGCGCCAGCAGCAAGACAGGGGACACCGGGGAGCTGTTTTTT	CASSKTGDTGELFF
TRBV27	TRBD2	TRBJ2-1	NA	TGTGCCAGCCGAGAGGGACTAGGGTGGAATGAGCAGTTCTTC	CASREGLGWNEQFF
TRBV5-1	TRBD1	TRBJ1-4	NA	TGCGCCAGCAGCTTGAACCCCACAGGGGATAATGAAAAACTGTTTTTT	CASSLNPTGDNEKLFF
TRBV5-3	NA	TRBJ1-2	NA	TGTGCCAGAAGCTCGAGAGCTAACTATGGCTACACCTTC	CARSSRANYGYTF
TRBV28	TRBD2	TRBJ2-1	many	TGTGCCAGCAGTTCCATCGCTAGCGGGAGGAGCAATGAGCAGTTCTTC	CASSSIASGRSNEQFF
TRBV30	NA	TRBJ2-1	once	TGTGCCTGGAGTGTACGTGGGGGAGGAGTGTACAATGAGCAGTTCTTC	CAWSVRGGGVYNEQFF
TRBV19	TRBD2	TRBJ2-7	once	TGTGCCAGTAGGGTAGCGGGAGGAGGCGAGCAGTACTTC	CASRVAGGGEQYF
TRBV7-2	TRBD1	TRBJ2-7	many	TGTGCCAGCAGCCAAGAACAGGGGTACGAGCAGTACTTC	CASSQEQGYEQYF
TRBV18	NA	TRBJ2-7	few	TGTGCCAGCTCCCACGACAGGGAGGAAGGATACGAGCAGTACTTC	CASSHDREEGYEQYF
TRBV19	TRBD1	TRBJ1-5	few	TGTGCCAGTAGTCCCAGGACAGGAGGCGGGTATAGCAATCAGCCCCAGCATTTT	CASSPRTGGGYSNQPQHF
TRBV5-4	TRBD1	TRBJ1-2	NA	TGTGCCAGCAGCTTGGCAGGGGGAGAGTATAGGGGCTACACCTTC	CASSLAGGEYRGYTF
TRBV7-9	NA	TRBJ2-3	NA	TGTGCCAGCAGCCCAAACAACACAGATACGCAGTATTTT	CASSPNNTDTQYF
TRBV2	TRBD1	TRBJ1-4	NA	TGTGCCACAAGACAGGGGTATGAAAAACTGTTTTTT	CATRQGYEKLFF
TRBV7-2	NA	TRBJ2-3	few	TGTGCCAGCAGCTCGACTGATACGCAGTATTTT	CASSSTDTQYF
TRBV6-2/TRBV6-3	TRBD1	TRBJ1-1	NA	TGTGCCAGCAGTAGGACAGGGAACACTGAAGCTTTCTTT	CASSRTGNTEAFF
TRBV3-1/TRBV3-2	TRBD1	TRBJ1-5	NA	TGTGCCAGCAGCCTAGACAGGGGTCAGCCCCAGCATTTT	CASSLDRGQPQHF
TRBV12-3/TRBV12-4	TRBD1	TRBJ2-5	NA	TGTGCCAGCAGAAGGGACAGCCAAGAGACCCAGTACTTC	CASRRDSQETQYF
TRBV6-5	NA	TRBJ2-5	NA	TGTGCCAGCAGTTGGTCAGGGGAAGCGGAGACCCAGTACTTC	CASSWSGEAETQYF
TRBV27	NA	TRBJ2-7	NA	TGTGCCAGCAGTTTCGCCAGTACCTCCTACGAGCAGTACTTC	CASSFASTSYEQYF
TRBV14	TRBD1	TRBJ2-6	NA	TGTGCCAGCAGCCACCCCAGGACAGGGGTTGGGGCCAACGTCCTGACTTTC	CASSHPRTGVGANVLTF
TRBV2	NA	TRBJ2-7	NA	TGTGCCAGCAGCCAGGACAGCTCCTACGAGCAGTACTTC	CASSQDSSYEQYF
TRBV27	TRBD2	TRBJ2-7	few	TGTGCCAGCAATGGAGCGGGAAACTACGAGCAGTACTTC	CASNGAGNYEQYF
TRBV19	TRBD1	TRBJ1-5	few	TGTGCCAGTAGTATGACAGGGGGCAATCAGCCCCAGCATTTT	CASSMTGGNQPQHF
TRBV6-5	NA	TRBJ2-1	NA	TGTGCCAGCAGTTGGGCCTCACACAATGAGCAGTTCTTC	CASSWASHNEQFF
TRBV18	TRBD2	TRBJ2-7	NA	TGTGCCAGCTCACTTTTTGGGACTAGCGCCTCCTACGAGCAGTACTTC	CASSLFGTSASYEQYF
TRBV2	NA	TRBJ2-2	NA	TGTGCCAGCATGCGGGGTCGGACCGGGGAGCTGTTTTTT	CASMRGRTGELFF
TRBV19	NA	TRBJ1-1	NA	TGTGCCAGTACCGAGGCAGTCCTCCCCGAAGCTTTCTTT	CASTEAVLPEAFF
TRBV6-5	NA	TRBJ1-5	NA	TGTGCCAGCAGCCAACAAACGGGAGGGCAGCCCCAGCATTTT	CASSQQTGGQPQHF
TRBV29-1	TRBD2	TRBJ2-3	NA	TGCAGCCTGCGAGCGGGGGGGCGTGGAGATACGCAGTATTTT	CSLRAGGRGDTQYF
TRBV12-5	TRBD1	TRBJ2-3	NA	TGTGCTAGTGGTTTGGTTCAGGGGGCCTACCCCACAGATACGCAGTATTTT	CASGLVQGAYPTDTQYF
TRBV24-1	TRBD1	TRBJ1-2	NA	TGTGCCACCACATCACAGGGGGCCGGAGGCTACACCTTC	CATTSQGAGGYTF